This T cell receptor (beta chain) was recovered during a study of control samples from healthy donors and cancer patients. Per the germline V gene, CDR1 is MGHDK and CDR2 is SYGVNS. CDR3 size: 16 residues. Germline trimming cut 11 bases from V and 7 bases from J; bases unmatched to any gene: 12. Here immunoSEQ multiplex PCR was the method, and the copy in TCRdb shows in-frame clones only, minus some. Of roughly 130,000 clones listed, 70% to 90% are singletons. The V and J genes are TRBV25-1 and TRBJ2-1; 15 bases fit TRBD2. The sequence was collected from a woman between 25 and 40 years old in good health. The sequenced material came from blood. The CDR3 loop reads CASGLAGGPVRNEQFF. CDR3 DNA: TGTGCCTCCGGACTAGCGGGAGGGCCCGTAAGGAATGAGCAGTTCTTC.